A selection of T cell receptor beta chains follows, all from one sample in a study of shared clonotypes between healthy human individuals. Produced via immunoSEQ multiplex PCR; TCRdb's table is partial and in-frame only. The data show some 2 million clones, about 95% seen once. Source material: naive CD8+ T cells sorted from blood. The receptors were gathered from a man aged 18 to 29 in good health. Both conserved end residues are part of each CDR3. The D gene is left open where the match is weak. Part of the rows lack a size; the others show once, few, many or a class for expanded clones.

d_gene | j_gene | abundance | v_gene | CDR3nt | CDR3aa
TRBD2 | TRBJ2-2 | - | TRBV7-6 | TGTGCCAGCAGCTTGGCGGGAGGGGCCGGGGAGCTGTTTTTT | CASSLAGGAGELFF
TRBD1 | TRBJ2-7 | once | TRBV27 | TGTGCCAGCAGTTGGGACAGGGCAAGCTCCTACGAGCAGTACTTC | CASSWDRASSYEQYF
- | TRBJ1-2 | - | TRBV5-4 | TGTGCCAGCAGCTTGTCGGCCTATGGCTACACCTTC | CASSLSAYGYTF
TRBD2 | TRBJ2-1 | once | TRBV7-9 | TGTGCCATCGGGACTAGCGGGGTCAATGAGCAGTTCTTC | CAIGTSGVNEQFF
- | TRBJ1-5 | - | TRBV4-3 | TGCGCCAGCAGCCCAGGGGCTTATAGCAATCAGCCCCAGCATTTT | CASSPGAYSNQPQHF
TRBD2 | TRBJ2-7 | - | TRBV7-8 | TGTGCCAGCAGCTTAGCAAGCGGGGGGCCTTCCTACGAGCAGTACTTC | CASSLASGGPSYEQYF
- | TRBJ2-1 | - | TRBV30 | TGTGCCTGGAATGGCGCAGGGCCCCCGAGGCGCAGGGCCCCCTACAATGAGCAGTTCTTC | CAWNGAGPPRRRAPYNEQFF
TRBD1 | TRBJ1-1 | - | TRBV11-2 | TGTGCCAGCAGCCTGGGACAGTCAGCTTTCTTT | CASSLGQSAFF
TRBD1 | TRBJ2-4 | - | TRBV10-2 | TGCGCCAGCAGTGAGTGGGACAGAGCCAAAAACATTCAGTACTTC | CASSEWDRAKNIQYF
TRBD1 | TRBJ1-4 | - | TRBV18 | TGTGCCAGCTCATCGGACAGGGTGCGGGAAAAACTGTTTTTT | CASSSDRVREKLFF
- | TRBJ2-2 | - | TRBV6-5 | TGTGCCAGCAGTTACGGGGCCGGGACCGGGGAGCTGTTTTTT | CASSYGAGTGELFF
- | TRBJ2-2 | - | TRBV13 | TGTGCCAGCGGTTGGGCGGGAAACACCGGGGAGCTGTTTTTT | CASGWAGNTGELFF
- | TRBJ2-1 | - | TRBV30 | TGTGCCTGGAGTCCCCTAGTGACCAATGAGCAGTTCTTC | CAWSPLVTNEQFF
TRBD1 | TRBJ1-2 | - | TRBV9 | TGTGCCAGCAGCGTATTCGGGACAGCTAACTATGGCTACACCTTC | CASSVFGTANYGYTF
- | TRBJ2-1 | - | TRBV7-9 | TGTGCCAGCAGCGCCTACGGCGGGGATGAGCAGTTCTTC | CASSAYGGDEQFF
- | TRBJ1-4 | - | TRBV7-9 | TGTGCCAGCAGCTTAGTGCCGGGGGAGGCTAATGAAAAACTGTTTTTT | CASSLVPGEANEKLFF
TRBD2 | TRBJ2-3 | - | TRBV10-1 | TGCGCCAGCAGTGACCTAGCGGGGGACACAGATACGCAGTATTTT | CASSDLAGDTDTQYF
- | TRBJ1-4 | - | TRBV19 | TGTGCCAGTAGCGAGACAGGCCTTAATGAAAAACTGTTTTTT | CASSETGLNEKLFF
- | TRBJ2-7 | - | TRBV7-3 | TGTGCCAGCAGCTTAACAGGGACCAACGAGCAGTACTTC | CASSLTGTNEQYF
- | TRBJ2-5 | - | TRBV28 | TGTGCCAGCAGTCCCCAGGGGGGGCTAGTAGTGACCCAGTACTTC | CASSPQGGLVVTQYF
- | TRBJ1-2 | - | TRBV4-1 | TGCGCCAGCAGCCAAGCTACCGGGACAACGGGCTATGGCTACACCTTC | CASSQATGTTGYGYTF
- | TRBJ2-5 | - | TRBV28 | TGTGCCAGCAGTTTATCTCAGGCGAAGCCCCAGTACTTC | CASSLSQAKPQYF
TRBD2 | TRBJ2-1 | - | TRBV13 | TGTGCCAGCAGCTTCAGCGGGGGGGCGTACAATGAGCAGTTCTTC | CASSFSGGAYNEQFF
- | TRBJ1-1 | - | TRBV7-9 | TGTGCCAGCAGCAGATGGGACCTGGCGGGCACTGAAGCTTTCTTT | CASSRWDLAGTEAFF